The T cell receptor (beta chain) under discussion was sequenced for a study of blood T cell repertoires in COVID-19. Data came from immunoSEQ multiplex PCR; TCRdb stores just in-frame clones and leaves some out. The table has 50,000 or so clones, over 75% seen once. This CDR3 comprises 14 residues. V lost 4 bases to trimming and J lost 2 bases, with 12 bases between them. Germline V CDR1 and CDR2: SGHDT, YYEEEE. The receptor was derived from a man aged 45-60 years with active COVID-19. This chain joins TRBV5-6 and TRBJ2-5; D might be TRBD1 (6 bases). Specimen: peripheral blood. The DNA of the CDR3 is TGTGCCAGCAGCCAAGACAGGCTACAAGAGACCCAGTACTTC. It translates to CASSQDRLQETQYF.